Presented here are 23 T cell receptor beta chains from one specimen sequenced in a study of T-cell reconstitution after alpha-beta-depleted transplantation in children. Preparation of the TCRbeta library involved a method that used unique molecular identifiers. MiXCR was run by TCRdb on the PCR reads, yielding one entry per CDR3 protein. The table records roughly 280,000 distinct CDR3 sequences, around 10% of them present only once. The input for sequencing was peripheral blood, taken 180 days after TCRalphabeta/CD19-depleted stem cell transplant. These receptors were obtained from a male patient aged 2-15 years who had a stem cell transplant for chronic granulomatous disease, so the T cells may come from the graft donor.

The sample holds many counts of this clonotype. The rearrangement links TRBV10-3 to TRBJ2-5; 7 nucleotides align to TRBD2. CDR3 size: 14 residues. Germline CDR1 is ENHRY and CDR2 is SYGVKD. After removal of 5 bases from V and 1 base from J, the junction contained 4 bases not matched to a gene. The DNA of the CDR3 is TGTGCCATCAGTAAGGCGGGAGCCCAAGAGACCCAGTACTTC. Its translation is CAISKAGAQETQYF.

A note on this clonotype: A much larger clone differs by one base, so this may be a read error. The chain couples TRBV5-1 to TRBJ2-5, with no clear D. The CDR3 has 12 residues. Germline CDR1 reads SGHRS; CDR2 reads YFSETQ. The CDR3 nucleotides read TGCGCCAGCAGCTTGTCGAGAGAGACCCAGCACTTC. This encodes CASSLSRETQHF.

Ten or more counts support this clonotype. CDR3 nucleotide sequence: TGCAGCGTTCAAGGGGTAGGAGGACTAGCGGGAGTCTACGAGCAGTACTTC. Protein sequence: CSVQGVGGLAGVYEQYF. V is TRBV29-1 and J is TRBJ2-7; 13 nucleotides match TRBD2. The CDR3 has 17 residues. V dropped 5 bases and J dropped 3; count of bases not matched to a gene: 13. Germline CDR1 and CDR2: SQVTM and ANQGSEA.

This clonotype was found many times. CDR3 in amino acids: CASSPGSSLRTPKWDEQFF. The CDR3 nucleotides read TGTGCCAGCAGCCCCGGGAGCAGTCTGAGGACTCCCAAATGGGATGAGCAGTTCTTC. The V and J genes are TRBV7-6 and TRBJ2-1; D may be TRBD2 (6 bases). Trimming took 5 bases from V and 8 from J, leaving 31 bases between them. Per germline, CDR1 SGHVS and CDR2 FNYEAQ. The length of the CDR3 is 19 residues.

This clonotype was counted at least ten times. This chain uses TRBV18 with TRBJ1-2; 8 nucleotides align to TRBD1. The germline CDR1 and CDR2 sequences are KGHSH and LQKENI. The CDR3 contains 18 residues. The J segment lost 5 bases and the V segment lost 2 bases, leaving 16 bases of the junction unmatched. CDR3: CASSPNSVKGTGSYGYTF. The CDR3 DNA reads TGTGCCAGCTCACCAAATTCTGTCAAAGGGACAGGATCATATGGCTACACCTTC.

In regard to this clonotype: A much larger clone sits a single nucleotide away, making a read error possible. The gene calls are TRBV7-9 and TRBJ2-5; D is unresolved. The CDR3 is 13 amino acids. The germline CDR1 and CDR2 sequences are SEHNR and FQNEAQ (reference sequence). CDR3 nucleotide sequence: TGTGCCAGCACTCCTTGGTGGGCGGAGACCCACTACTTC. Its protein is CASTPWWAETHYF.

This clonotype was recorded at least ten times. V is TRBV20-1 and J is TRBJ1-5; D is perhaps TRBD1 (5 bases). Germline CDR1 reads DFQATT; CDR2 reads SNEGSKA (reference sequence). Trimming took off 1 base at V and 1 base at J, with 17 bases between the two ends. This CDR3 is built from 17 residues. Here the CDR3 DNA reads TGCAGTGCTAGAGGTCTGAGGGGCGTATCGAGCAATCAGCCCCAGCATTTT. Translation: CSARGLRGVSSNQPQHF.

The sample holds many counts of this clonotype. This chain joins TRBV28 and TRBJ1-1, with D possibly TRBD1 on 6 matching bases. CDR1 is MDHEN and CDR2 is SYDVKM in the germline V gene. V was cut by 3 bases and J by 4 bases, with 12 bases left in between. The CDR3 runs to 14 residues. CDR3 in amino acids: CASSFTQGSTEAFF. The CDR3 coding sequence is TGTGCCAGCAGTTTCACTCAGGGGTCCACTGAAGCTTTCTTT.

This clonotype was counted many times. In DNA form, the CDR3 reads TGTGCCAGCACCCCTACCGGGGTTTCCACCGGGGAGCTGTTTTTT. This sequence encodes CASTPTGVSTGELFF. V is TRBV5-5 and J is TRBJ2-2, with D perhaps matching TRBD2 (5 bases). CDR1 and CDR2 from the germline V gene are SGHKS and YYEKEE (reference sequence). V was shortened by 6 bases and J by 4 bases, with 16 bases between the two germline ends. This CDR3 comprises 15 residues.

This clonotype was counted many times. The chain employs TRBV5-1 and TRBJ2-1, with 7 bases matching TRBD2. V dropped 0 bases and J dropped 2; count of bases not matched to a gene: 8. CDR3 size: 17 residues. Germline V gives CDR1 SGHRS, CDR2 YFSETQ. The CDR3 here is CASSLVGGRGPYNEQFF. For the CDR3, the DNA is TGCGCCAGCAGCTTGGTCGGCGGGAGAGGCCCCTACAATGAGCAGTTCTTC.

To note about this clonotype: A much larger clonotype is one base distant, so this may be a read error. The chain combines TRBV6-2 or TRBV6-3 with TRBJ2-1; 13 nucleotides line up with TRBD2. The CDR3 totals 15 residues. CDR1 is MNHEY, CDR2 SVGEGT, per germline. The CDR3 region is CPSSRGTSGVNEQFF. CDR3 sequence (DNA): TGTCCCAGCAGTAGAGGGACTAGCGGGGTCAATGAGCAGTTCTTC.

This clonotype showed up many times. This chain connects TRBV20-1 to TRBJ2-7, with unresolved D. This CDR3 is built from 11 residues. Germline V gene sequence: CDR1 DFQATT, CDR2 SNEGSKA (reference sequence). V was pared by 3 bases and J by 5 bases, with 8 bases between. CDR3 sequence: CSASPSNEQYF. The CDR3 region has the DNA TGCAGTGCTAGCCCCTCGAACGAGCAGTACTTC.

This clonotype was seen at least ten times. The chain has TRBV12-3 or TRBV12-4 and TRBJ2-2; perhaps TRBD1 as D (6 bases). Trimming took off 2 bases at V and 5 bases at J, with 18 bases between the two ends. This CDR3 region has 17 residues. The CDR3 DNA sequence: TGTGCCAGCAGTTTATCTAGGTGGGGTCAGGGGACCGGGGAGCTGTTTTTT. This sequence encodes CASSLSRWGQGTGELFF.

This clonotype came up many times. The rearrangement joins TRBV20-1 to TRBJ2-1, with 9 bases matching TRBD1. Germline V gene lookup returns CDR1 DFQATT and CDR2 SNEGSKA (reference sequence). V lost 2 bases, J lost 8 bases, and 10 bases stayed unmatched. This CDR3 contains 15 residues. CDR3 in DNA: TGCAGTGCTAGATTGAACAGGGGGCTAAGGGATGAGCAGTTCTTC. Residues: CSARLNRGLRDEQFF.

As for this clonotype: This may come from a read error, since a much larger clone is one base off. The V call is TRBV20-1, the J call TRBJ2-1, with TRBD2 matching over 12 bases. Germline CDR1 DFQATT, CDR2 SNEGSKA (reference sequence). The CDR3 is made up of 17 amino acids. The CDR3 coding sequence is TGCTGTGCTAGAGATAGACTAGCGGGGGCCTCCTACAATGAGCAGTTCTTC. Its protein is CCARDRLAGASYNEQFF.

Note on this clonotype: A read error may be the cause here, since a much bigger clone is one base away. The J gene is TRBJ2-7, the V gene TRBV27, with unresolved D. Trimming shortened V by 2 bases and J by 0 bases, and 5 bases separated the two germline ends. The CDR3 is 13 residues long. In germline, CDR1 is MNHEY, CDR2 SMNVEV (reference sequence). This CDR3 is CASSLKPSYEQYF. In DNA, the CDR3 is TGTGCCAGCAGTTTAAAGCCCTCCTACGAGCAGTACTTC.

This clonotype was seen at least ten times. V gene TRBV29-1 combines with J gene TRBJ2-1, with 9 bases matching TRBD1. CDR3 length: 15 residues. In germline, CDR1 is SQVTM, CDR2 ANQGSEA. V lost 7 bases to trimming and J lost 0 bases; unmatched junction nucleotides: 7. The CDR3 sequence: CSAPGQGSSYNEQFF. The CDR3 DNA is TGCAGCGCCCCGGGACAGGGCAGCTCCTACAATGAGCAGTTCTTC.

This clonotype was recorded many times. J is TRBJ1-2 and V is TRBV9; D unclear. The CDR3 runs 12 residues. Per germline, CDR1 SGDLS and CDR2 YYNGEE. Trimming took off 0 bases at V and 4 bases at J, with 4 bases between the two ends. The DNA for the CDR3 is TGTGCCAGCAGCGTAGGGTCCTATGGCTACACCTTC. This encodes CASSVGSYGYTF. Full variable domain (missing parts from reference TRBV9 and TRBJ1-2): DSGVTQTPKHLITATGQRVTLRCSPRSGDLSVYWYQQSLDQGLQFLIQYYNGEERAKGNILERFSAQQFPDLHSELNLSSLELGDSALYFCASSVGSYGYTFGSGTRLTVV.

At least ten counts were recorded for this clonotype. The chain uses TRBV28 and TRBJ2-7; 12 bases fit TRBD2. Per the germline V gene, CDR1 is MDHEN and CDR2 is SYDVKM. This CDR3 spans 15 amino acids. J gave up 1 base and V 5 bases, and 3 bases lay outside the gene matches. The CDR3: CASSPTSGGSYEQYF. Here the CDR3 DNA reads TGTGCCAGCAGTCCGACTAGCGGGGGTTCCTACGAGCAGTACTTC.

This clonotype was observed at least ten times. The chain links TRBV20-1 to TRBJ2-5, with a tentative D call TRBD1 (6 bases). This CDR3 is 14 amino acids long. V dropped 8 bases and J dropped 1 base, with 17 bases sitting between them. Germline V gives CDR1 DFQATT, CDR2 SNEGSKA (reference sequence). CDR3 DNA: TGCAGTACGATGAGGGGACACCCCCAAGAGACCCAGTACTTC. This gives the protein CSTMRGHPQETQYF.

This clonotype was recorded at least ten times. The chain has TRBV7-9 and TRBJ2-7; tentatively, D is TRBD1 (6 bases). CDR3 length: 15 residues. Germline loops: CDR1 SEHNR, CDR2 FQNEAQ (reference sequence). Deletions cut 5 bases from V and 5 bases from J, with 19 bases between. This CDR3 reads CASSAQGWVLNEQYF. The CDR3 DNA is TGTGCCAGCAGCGCACAGGGATGGGTTTTGAACGAGCAGTACTTC.

This clonotype was observed many times. The V gene is TRBV20-1, the J gene TRBJ2-3; D uncertain. The V end lost 6 bases, the J end lost 6 bases, and 7 bases lay between the germline ends. This CDR3 spans 10 amino acids. The V gene's germline CDR1 is DFQATT and CDR2 SNEGSKA (reference sequence). The CDR3 is CSAERDTQYF. As DNA, the CDR3 is TGCAGTGCCGAGAGGGATACGCAGTATTTT.

This clonotype has at least ten counts. The gene calls are TRBV4-2 and TRBJ2-3; 15 bases fit TRBD2. V lost 4 bases, J lost 1 base, and 6 bases stayed unmatched. The germline V gene encodes CDR1 LGHNA and CDR2 YNFKEQ. The CDR3 contains 18 residues. The CDR3 loop is CASSRGLAGGLGTDTQYF. CDR3 nucleotides: TGTGCCAGCAGCCGCGGACTAGCGGGGGGGCTGGGCACAGATACGCAGTATTTT.